This is a list of T cell receptor beta chains from one sample in a study of cytomegalovirus exposure and HLA in healthy donors. Data came from immunoSEQ multiplex PCR; TCRdb stores just in-frame clones and leaves some out. The top ten clones hold roughly 1.5% of a sample with about 74,000 clones, 94% of them seen once. Sequenced sample: PBMCs. The receptors come from a man aged 18-30 years in good health and CMV-seropositive. The CDR3 runs from the conserved cysteine through the conserved F or W. D genes are given only for firm matches. Size is omitted from some rows. Given values are once, few, many or a class for expanded clones.

length	V	D	size	J	CDR3	DNA
17	TRBV10-3	TRBD2	-	TRBJ2-3	CAIASDPTSGSTDTQYF	TGTGCCATCGCCTCCGACCCGACTAGCGGGAGCACAGATACGCAGTATTTT
16	TRBV5-6	TRBD1	once	TRBJ2-7	CASSSSGTDNLYEQYF	TGTGCCAGCAGCTCTTCCGGGACAGACAATTTGTACGAGCAGTACTTC
11	TRBV6-1	-	once	TRBJ2-4	CASNSKNIQYF	TGTGCCAGCAACTCCAAAAACATTCAGTACTTC
13	TRBV27	TRBD1	once	TRBJ1-1	CASWRQGNTEAFF	TGTGCCAGCTGGAGACAGGGAAACACTGAAGCTTTCTTT
13	TRBV6-5	-	-	TRBJ1-1	CASRHTGNTEAFF	TGTGCCAGCAGGCACACAGGGAACACTGAAGCTTTCTTT
16	TRBV28	TRBD1	-	TRBJ1-1	CASSSPQGQGNTEAFF	TGTGCCAGCAGTTCTCCTCAGGGACAGGGAAACACTGAAGCTTTCTTT
15	TRBV4-1	TRBD2	-	TRBJ2-1	CASSVGGSTYNEQFF	TGCGCCAGCAGCGTCGGCGGGAGCACTTACAATGAGCAATTCTTC
13	TRBV28	TRBD1	-	TRBJ2-7	CASSTGAPNEQYF	TGTGCCAGCAGTACAGGGGCTCCAAACGAGCAGTACTTC
16	TRBV28	TRBD2	-	TRBJ2-3	CASSPLAGGRTDTQYF	TGTGCCAGCAGTCCACTAGCGGGAGGGCGCACAGATACGCAGTATTTT
13	TRBV13	TRBD1	-	TRBJ2-7	CASSFGQGYEQYF	TGTGCCAGCAGCTTTGGACAGGGATACGAGCAGTACTTC
14	TRBV7-3	-	-	TRBJ2-2	CASSLGGAGGELFF	TGTGCCAGCAGCTTAGGGGGGGCTGGCGGGGAGCTGTTTTTT
15	TRBV6-1	TRBD2	-	TRBJ2-6	CASRLAFSGANVLTF	TGTGCCAGCCGACTAGCGTTCTCTGGGGCCAACGTCCTGACTTTC
14	TRBV5-1	TRBD1	-	TRBJ1-3	CASTEGTGGNTIYF	TGCGCCAGTACTGAAGGGACAGGGGGGAACACCATATATTTT
14	TRBV7-9	-	-	TRBJ1-4	CASSFLGGNEKLFF	TGTGCCAGCAGCTTCCTGGGAGGTAATGAAAAACTGTTTTTT
15	TRBV30	-	-	TRBJ1-1	CAYGLAGGPQGRAFF	TGTGCCTATGGGCTAGCGGGAGGGCCCCAGGGGAGAGCTTTCTTT
15	TRBV7-9	TRBD1	-	TRBJ1-2	CASSLGQTGIYGYTF	TGTGCCAGCAGCTTAGGGCAGACAGGGATTTATGGCTACACCTTC
11	TRBV30	-	-	TRBJ1-1	CAMRQNTEAFF	TGTGCCATGAGACAGAACACTGAAGCTTTCTTT
14	TRBV19	-	-	TRBJ2-3	CASSIRVALDTQYF	TGTGCCAGTAGTATAAGAGTAGCCCTGGATACGCAGTATTTT
16	TRBV7-9	TRBD2	-	TRBJ2-3	CASSQWTSGRRDTQYF	TGTGCCAGCAGCCAGTGGACTAGCGGGAGGAGGGATACGCAGTATTTT
16	TRBV7-8	TRBD1	-	TRBJ1-3	CASRPRQGAGQNTIYF	TGTGCCAGCAGACCCCGACAGGGGGCGGGTCAAAACACCATATATTTT
13	TRBV29-1	TRBD1	-	TRBJ1-4	CSAGTGAAEKLFF	TGCAGCGCGGGGACAGGGGCGGCTGAAAAACTGTTTTTT
12	TRBV2	-	-	TRBJ2-3	CASSPYTDTQYF	TGTGCCAGCAGTCCCTACACAGATACGCAGTATTTT
14	TRBV9	TRBD2	-	TRBJ2-2	CASSGGREGVELFF	TGTGCCAGCAGCGGAGGCCGGGAGGGCGTCGAGCTGTTTTTT
15	TRBV6-1	-	-	TRBJ1-5	CASSEEGGGAQPQHF	TGTGCCAGCAGTGAAGAGGGTGGGGGGGCTCAGCCCCAGCATTTT
19	TRBV10-3	TRBD2	-	TRBJ2-1	CAISFSGTSGTLSYNEQFF	TGTGCCATCAGTTTCTCCGGGACTAGCGGTACCTTATCCTACAATGAGCAGTTCTTC
16	TRBV28	TRBD2	-	TRBJ2-2	CASRTAGLAGAGELFF	TGTGCCAGCAGGACCGCGGGACTAGCGGGAGCCGGGGAGCTGTTTTTT
13	TRBV5-1	TRBD2	-	TRBJ2-1	CASSLTSGDEQFF	TGCGCCAGCAGCTTGACTAGCGGCGATGAGCAGTTCTTC
16	TRBV5-1	TRBD1	-	TRBJ1-1	CASSLASGGPNTEAFF	TGCGCCAGCAGCTTGGCGTCAGGGGGCCCGAACACTGAAGCTTTCTTT
15	TRBV28	TRBD1	-	TRBJ1-2	CASKSSGGPIYGYTF	TGTGCCAGCAAATCGTCAGGGGGGCCGATCTATGGCTACACCTTC
13	TRBV30	-	-	TRBJ1-1	CACTLRRDTEAFF	TGTGCCTGTACGCTTCGGAGGGACACTGAAGCTTTCTTT
15	TRBV5-1	TRBD1	-	TRBJ2-5	CASSLDQTGSETQYF	TGCGCCAGCAGCTTGGACCAGACAGGGTCAGAGACCCAGTACTTC
15	TRBV18	-	-	TRBJ2-7	CASSPESVRGYEQYF	TGTGCCAGCTCACCAGAGTCGGTAAGGGGCTACGAGCAGTACTTC
16	TRBV7-3	TRBD2	-	TRBJ2-1	CASSPRVLAGGNEQFF	TGTGCCAGCAGCCCAAGGGTACTAGCGGGGGGGAATGAGCAGTTCTTC
14	TRBV4-1	-	-	TRBJ2-7	CASSPTKLSDEQYF	TGCGCCAGCAGCCCGACTAAGTTAAGCGACGAGCAGTACTTC
15	TRBV4-2	-	-	TRBJ2-5	CASSQEIGGQETQYF	TGTGCCAGCAGCCAAGAAATCGGCGGGCAAGAGACCCAGTACTTC
14	TRBV18	TRBD1	-	TRBJ2-1	CASSPVRGPHEQFF	TGTGCCAGCTCACCAGTGAGGGGGCCCCATGAGCAGTTCTTC
15	TRBV6-5	-	-	TRBJ1-5	CASSYSGAYNQPQHF	TGTGCCAGCAGTTACTCTGGGGCCTACAATCAGCCCCAGCATTTT
17	TRBV14	TRBD1	-	TRBJ2-5	CASSHHRPGQGSETQYF	TGTGCCAGCAGCCATCACCGACCGGGACAGGGCTCGGAGACCCAGTACTTC
15	TRBV4-2	TRBD1	-	TRBJ1-4	CASSHTGGAGEKLFF	TGTGCCAGCAGCCACACAGGGGGCGCTGGGGAAAAACTGTTTTTT
14	TRBV5-1	-	-	TRBJ2-7	CASSPVSEGHEQYF	TGCGCCAGCAGCCCCGTATCGGAGGGCCACGAGCAGTACTTC
15	TRBV19	TRBD2	-	TRBJ2-1	CASSTLAGVYNEQFF	TGTGCCAGTAGTACACTAGCGGGAGTCTACAATGAGCAGTTCTTC
16	TRBV4-2	-	few	TRBJ2-6	CASSQEDSSGANVLTF	TGTGCCAGCAGCCAGGAGGATAGCTCTGGGGCCAACGTCCTGACTTTC
13	TRBV6-4	-	many	TRBJ1-5	CASSTGSNQPQHF	TGTGCCAGCAGTACAGGGAGCAATCAGCCCCAGCATTTT
13	TRBV5-6	-	-	TRBJ2-7	CASSISARDEQYF	TGTGCCAGCAGCATCTCAGCGCGGGACGAGCAGTACTTC
14	TRBV29-1	TRBD2	-	TRBJ2-7	CSASWREGNYEQYF	TGCAGCGCTTCTTGGCGGGAGGGGAACTACGAGCAGTACTTC
13	TRBV5-5	-	-	TRBJ1-1	CASRTEMNTEAFF	TGTGCCAGCCGGACAGAAATGAACACTGAAGCTTTCTTT
12	TRBV2	-	few	TRBJ2-7	CASCYGLYEQYF	TGTGCCAGCTGCTACGGTCTTTACGAGCAGTACTTC
17	TRBV27	TRBD2	-	TRBJ2-5	CASSNTSGRGWEETQYF	TGTGCCAGCAGTAATACTAGCGGGAGGGGATGGGAAGAGACCCAGTACTTC
16	TRBV5-3	-	-	TRBJ2-2	CARSLSGGSNTGELFF	TGTGCCAGAAGCTTGTCTGGCGGGTCGAACACCGGGGAGCTGTTTTTT
15	TRBV5-1	TRBD2	once	TRBJ2-1	CASSYGLADFNEQFF	TGCGCCAGCAGCTACGGACTAGCGGACTTCAATGAGCAGTTCTTC
12	TRBV2	-	-	TRBJ1-2	CASRRQNYGYTF	TGTGCCAGCAGGAGGCAAAACTATGGCTACACCTTC
14	TRBV6-6	-	once	TRBJ2-3	CASSSRERVDTQYF	TGTGCCAGCAGTTCCCGGGAGAGGGTAGATACGCAGTATTTT
15	TRBV6-1	-	-	TRBJ2-1	CASSESEESGNEQFF	TGTGCCAGCAGTGAATCCGAGGAAAGTGGCAATGAGCAGTTCTTC
14	TRBV2	-	-	TRBJ1-1	CASSVLTGETEAFF	TGTGCCAGCAGTGTCCTGACAGGCGAAACTGAAGCTTTCTTT
15	TRBV6-5	TRBD1	-	TRBJ2-2	CASRVTGVGTGELFF	TGTGCCAGCAGAGTGACAGGGGTAGGGACCGGGGAGCTGTTTTTT
15	TRBV18	TRBD2	-	TRBJ2-3	CASSASGASKRTQYF	TGTGCCAGCTCTGCTAGCGGGGCCTCAAAGCGGACGCAGTATTTT
15	TRBV28	-	-	TRBJ2-7	CASSLTGGSSYEQYF	TGTGCCAGCAGTCTGACAGGTGGGAGCTCCTACGAGCAGTACTTC
18	TRBV29-1	TRBD2	-	TRBJ2-7	CSVEGPPGTSGASYEQYF	TGCAGCGTTGAAGGCCCGCCCGGGACTAGCGGGGCCTCCTACGAGCAGTACTTC
17	TRBV5-1	-	-	TRBJ2-3	CASSLAVSAGSTDTQYF	TGCGCCAGCAGCTTGGCCGTCTCGGCGGGTAGCACAGATACGCAGTATTTT
17	TRBV2	TRBD1	-	TRBJ2-5	CASSEGGASDREETQYF	TGTGCCAGCAGTGAAGGTGGTGCCTCGGACAGGGAAGAGACCCAGTACTTC